What follows are 14 T cell receptor beta chains derived from one specimen sequenced in a study of cytomegalovirus exposure and HLA in healthy donors. The PCR was carried out with 60 Vbeta primers and 13 Jbeta primers. Produced via immunoSEQ multiplex PCR; TCRdb's table is partial and in-frame only. The listing contains 100,000 to 150,000 clones. What was sequenced was PBMCs. The receptors were gathered from a man aged 35 to 55 in good health and CMV-seronegative.

The chain combines TRBV9 with TRBJ2-1; TRBD2 aligns across 12 bases. CDR3 length equals 18 residues. The germline V gene encodes CDR1 SGDLS and CDR2 YYNGEE. Germline trimming cut 4 bases from V and 9 bases from J; bases unmatched to any gene: 17. The CDR3 coding sequence is TGTGCCAGCAGCACACGACTAGCGGGAGTGGAAGGTACCGGTGAGCAGTTCTTC. This encodes CASSTRLAGVEGTGEQFF.

V is TRBV10-3 and J is TRBJ2-7; TRBD2 matches 15 bases. Looked up from germline, CDR1 is ENHRY and CDR2 is SYGVKD. The CDR3 loop spans 18 amino acids. Trimming removed 4 bases from V and 0 bases from J; junction bases left unmatched: 7. CDR3: CAISGGLAGGHSSYEQYF. In nucleotides, the CDR3 is TGTGCCATCAGTGGAGGACTAGCGGGAGGGCATAGCTCCTACGAGCAGTACTTC.

The gene calls are TRBV7-8 and TRBJ1-5, with TRBD1 identical over 9 bases. The CDR3 has 15 residues. After removal of 6 bases from V and 8 bases from J, the junction contained 11 bases not matched to a gene. Germline CDR1 and CDR2: SGHVS and FQNEAQ. The CDR3 bases are TGTGCCAGCAGGGAACAGGGGGCTTCAGGTGAGCCCCAGCATTTT. Protein: CASREQGASGEPQHF. The variable domain in full, completed from reference TRBV7-8 and TRBJ1-5, reads GAGVSQSPRYKVAKRGQDVALRCDPISGHVSLFWYQQALGQGPEFLTYFQNEAQLDKSGLPSDRFFAERPEGSVSTLKIQRTQQEDSAVYLCASREQGASGEPQHFGDGTRLSIL.

This sequence joins TRBV6-5 and TRBJ1-4, with TRBD1 as a possible D gene (5 bases). CDR1 and CDR2 from the germline V gene are MNHEY and SVGAGI. This CDR3 comprises 14 residues. V was shortened by 7 bases and J by 4 bases, with 13 bases between the two germline ends. The CDR3 region is CASTVMGGNEKLFF. The CDR3 nucleotides are TGTGCCAGCACGGTTATGGGGGGTAATGAAAAACTGTTTTTT.

CDR3 residues: CASNRDRGNQPQHF. The CDR3 bases are TGTGCCAGTAATCGGGACAGGGGCAATCAGCCCCAGCATTTT. The V and J genes are TRBV19 and TRBJ1-5; 9 nucleotides line up with TRBD1. Germline CDR1 is LNHDA and CDR2 is SQIVND (reference sequence). V was pared by 7 bases and J by 2 bases, with 3 bases of the junction left unmatched. This CDR3 region has 14 residues.

V is TRBV28 and J is TRBJ1-4, with TRBD1 matching 9 bases. CDR1 and CDR2 from the germline V gene are MDHEN and SYDVKM. This CDR3 region has 15 residues. V was clipped by 4 bases and J by 5 bases; unmatched bases: 5. In nucleotides, the CDR3 is TGTGCCAGCAGTTACAGGGGGCGGGAGAATGAAAAACTGTTTTTT. Translating it yields CASSYRGRENEKLFF.

This chain connects TRBV5-6 to TRBJ2-7, with 9 bases that match TRBD2. The CDR3 length is 15 residues. Germline CDR1 SGHDT, CDR2 YYEEEE. V lost 4 bases, J lost 2 bases, and 7 bases stayed unmatched. In DNA, the CDR3 is TGTGCCAGCAGCCCCTTTGCGGGGGGGGCCTACGAGCAGTACTTC. Translation: CASSPFAGGAYEQYF.

The rearrangement uses TRBV6-1 and TRBJ2-3; TRBD2 is a possible D gene (5 bases). The germline gives CDR1 MNHNS, CDR2 SASEGT. CDR3 length: 15 amino acids. Trimming removed 4 bases at V and 0 bases at J, with 11 bases between. This chain's CDR3 is CASSAGFASTDTQYF. DNA for the CDR3: TGTGCCAGCAGTGCGGGGTTTGCTAGCACAGATACGCAGTATTTT.

The gene calls are TRBV7-2 and TRBJ2-5; a possible D gene is TRBD2 (5 bases). CDR1 SGHTA and CDR2 FQGNSA come from the germline V gene. This CDR3 comprises 12 residues. The V and J ends lost 6 bases and 2 bases respectively, with 7 bases between them. The DNA for the CDR3 is TGTGCCAGCAGACTAGGGCAAGAGACCCAGTACTTC. Translation gives CASRLGQETQYF.

The chain recombines TRBV6-1 with TRBJ2-1; TRBD1 matches at 7 bases. Germline V CDR1 and CDR2: MNHNS, SASEGT. The trim removed 6 bases at V and 6 bases at J, leaving 8 bases unmatched. The CDR3 runs 14 residues. DNA of the CDR3: TGTGCCAGCAGATCTGACAGGGCGACCAATGAGCAGTTCTTC. Amino acid sequence: CASRSDRATNEQFF.

In DNA form, the CDR3 reads TGTGCCTGGGGAGAGGCGGGAGGGCCCCACGAGCAGTACTTC. Translating it yields CAWGEAGGPHEQYF. V is TRBV30 and J is TRBJ2-7; 9 nucleotides line up with TRBD2. The germline CDR1 and CDR2 sequences are GTSNPN and SVGIG (reference sequence). This CDR3 comprises 14 residues. Trimming cost V 5 bases and J 5 bases; bases outside gene matches: 10.

CDR3 in DNA: TGTGCCAGTAGCCAGGACTACACAGATACGCAGTATTTT. This translates into CASSQDYTDTQYF. The gene calls are TRBV19 and TRBJ2-3; maybe TRBD2 (6 bases). There are 13 residues in the CDR3. V lost 6 bases and J 2 bases, leaving 9 bases between the germline ends. The germline CDR1 and CDR2 sequences are LNHDA and SQIVND (reference sequence).

V is TRBV6-6 and J is TRBJ1-3, with 9 bases that match TRBD1. In germline, CDR1 is MNHNY, CDR2 SVGAGI (reference sequence). J lost 2 bases, V lost 10 bases, and 6 bases had no gene match. This CDR3 contains 14 residues. The CDR3 loop is CATTDRGAGNTIYF. CDR3 bases: TGTGCCACCACGGACAGGGGAGCTGGAAACACCATATATTTT.

The chain is built from TRBV2 and TRBJ2-1; 16 nucleotides line up with TRBD2. Germline V CDR1 and CDR2: SNHLY, FYNNEI. V trimming: 5 bases; J trimming: 8 bases; junction bases outside the gene matches: 9. The CDR3 sequence is 17 residues long. The CDR3: CASSKTGTSGRGYEQFF. The CDR3 nucleotides are TGTGCCAGCAGTAAGACCGGGACTAGCGGGAGGGGATATGAGCAGTTCTTC.